The 5 T cell receptor beta chains given below trace back to one sample, sequenced in a study of vaccination and CD4 T cells after COVID-19. An Oncomine TCR Beta short-read assay was used to sequence the DNA from cultured CD4+ T cells. One entry per CDR3 protein, called by TCRdb with MiXCR from the PCR reads. The sample includes about 6,600 distinct CDR3 sequences, 30% to 45% of them seen just once. These receptors lack a known antigen. The treatment denotes: roughly 10-day PBMC culture with coronavirus spike peptide pools or control peptides (ViraFEST assay). Those CD4+ T cells from the unexposed donor predate the COVID-19 pandemic (2011-2018). Sequenced input: CD4+ T cells from blood, cultured in vitro. The receptors originated from a human donor in good health.

This clonotype has just a few counts. CDR3 DNA: TGCGCCAGATCGAAAAACAGGGAGGGGGAGCTGTTTTTT. Translated: CARSKNREGELFF. This chain links TRBV10-1 with TRBJ2-2; tentative D call: TRBD1 (6 bases). The CDR3 length is 13 residues. Trimming cost V 9 bases and J 8 bases, with 16 bases left between them. Germline V gives CDR1 WNHNN, CDR2 SYGVQD (reference sequence).

V usage is TRBV7-9 and J usage is TRBJ2-5, with D unresolved. Trimming removed 6 bases at V and 1 base at J, with 12 bases between. The CDR3 loop spans 14 amino acids. Germline-derived CDR1 and CDR2 are SEHNR and FQNEAQ (reference sequence). The CDR3 reads CASSPEPLQETQYF. CDR3 sequence (DNA): TGTGCCAGCAGTCCCGAACCTCTCCAAGAGACCCAGTACTTC. Supplemented by reference TRBV7-9 and TRBJ2-5, the full variable domain reads DTGVSQNPRHKITKRGQNVTFRCDPISEHNRLYWYRQTLGQGPEFLTYFQNEAQLEKSRLLSDRFSAERPKGSFSTLEIQRTEQGDSAMYLCASSPEPLQETQYFGPGTRLLVL.

This clonotype was detected only a few times. The chain combines TRBV10-1 with TRBJ1-1; 9 bases fit TRBD1. Germline loops: CDR1 WNHNN, CDR2 SYGVQD (reference sequence). The CDR3 sequence is 15 residues long. The trim removed 0 bases at V and 5 bases at J, leaving 4 bases unmatched. This CDR3 reads CASSESSGQGTEAFF. Here the CDR3 DNA reads TGCGCCAGCAGTGAGTCTTCTGGACAGGGGACTGAAGCTTTCTTT.

This clonotype came up once. The rearrangement uses TRBV6-4 and TRBJ2-2, with D possibly being TRBD1 or TRBD2 (6 bases each). Germline-derived CDR1 and CDR2 are MRHNA and SNTAGT. V was cut by 6 bases and J by 7 bases, with 12 bases left in between. The CDR3 spans 13 residues. The CDR3 here is CASRGGEGGELFF. The CDR3 bases are TGTGCCAGCAGGGGGGGCGAAGGCGGGGAGCTGTTTTTT.

This clonotype was detected only a few times. The genes are TRBV2 and TRBJ1-5, with D uncertain. This CDR3 comprises 13 residues. V was cut by 6 bases and J by 4 bases, with 10 bases left in between. Germline loops: CDR1 SNHLY, CDR2 FYNNEI. CDR3 residues: CASRRSYNQPQHF. The CDR3, as DNA: TGTGCCAGCAGGCGTAGCTATAATCAGCCCCAGCATTTT.